The rows below give T cell receptor beta chains drawn from one sample of a study of T cells expressing NK-cell markers. TCRdb reprocessed the 5' RACE reads, with one entry per CDR3 protein and no DNA. The specimen's table records 350,000 to 450,000 distinct CDR3 sequences. Specimen: blood T cells: a sorted CD56 or NKG2C T cell subset, CD4+ or CD8+ T cells, or bulk PBMC T cells (not recorded which). These TCRs come from a man aged 18-70 years in good health. Both conserved end residues are part of each CDR3.

V,J,CDR3
TRBV19,TRBJ2-2,CASSLAWDGTGELFF
TRBV5-1,TRBJ2-3,CASSLVALPTDTQYF
TRBV9,TRBJ1-3,CASSVAGAGNTIYF
TRBV18,TRBJ2-3,CASSRDRTTDTQYF
TRBV7-8,TRBJ2-2,CASSPVWGGDGELFF
TRBV24-1,TRBJ1-2,CATSDTGTGRYGYTF
TRBV21-1,TRBJ2-1,CASRLIPRTSGRSHSYNEQFF
TRBV6-1,TRBJ2-6,CASSPGGSISVLTF
TRBV4-2,TRBJ2-7,CASSQEWAGGLNEQYF
TRBV2,TRBJ2-1,CASSEQQGGKDEQFF
TRBV6-1,TRBJ2-3,CASSPQRTGSTDTQYF
TRBV6-1,TRBJ1-5,CASRTGYQQPQHF
TRBV20-1,TRBJ2-1,CSARDGAGGGRFNEQFF
TRBV2,TRBJ1-5,CASSGGRNYQPQHF
TRBV7-2,TRBJ2-5,CASSGRTVGTQYF
TRBV5-1,TRBJ2-1,CASSLSRTGVNEQFF
TRBV12-3/TRBV12-4,TRBJ1-6,CASQVGVGSPLHF
TRBV2,TRBJ2-7,CASIPGYGDEQYF
TRBV11-1,TRBJ1-2,CASSLSGFRGYTF
TRBV3-1,TRBJ1-1,CASSHRGGGNTEAFF
TRBV18,TRBJ2-6,CASSRTDFWTVSGANVLTF
TRBV4-2,TRBJ2-6,CASSQEGSSGANVLTF
TRBV28,TRBJ2-7,CASSSPGTGSTYEQYF
TRBV12-3/TRBV12-4,TRBJ1-5,CASSLGSWDSNQPQHF
TRBV6-7,TRBJ1-1,CASSYVAVTLSTEAFF
TRBV6-5,TRBJ2-7,CASSSTGGKTYEQYF